This TCR beta chain was obtained from a study of blood T cell repertoires in COVID-19. This clone was found once. Using immunoSEQ multiplex PCR, the repertoire was profiled, and TCRdb retains in-frame clones only, with some absent. The sample consists of 360,000 or so clones, approximately 89% of them appearing once. The CDR3 extends over 15 amino acids. J lost 4 bases, V lost 3 bases, and 4 bases had no gene match. CDR1 MNHEY and CDR2 SMNVEV come from the germline V gene (reference sequence). This chain connects TRBV27 to TRBJ2-3; 10 nucleotides align to TRBD2. The sequenced material came from peripheral blood. The receptor comes from a woman aged 60-75 years with COVID-19, enrolled during active disease. This chain's CDR3 is CASSFQRGGSDTQYF. CDR3 coding DNA: TGTGCCAGCAGTTTCCAGCGGGGGGGCTCAGATACGCAGTATTTT.